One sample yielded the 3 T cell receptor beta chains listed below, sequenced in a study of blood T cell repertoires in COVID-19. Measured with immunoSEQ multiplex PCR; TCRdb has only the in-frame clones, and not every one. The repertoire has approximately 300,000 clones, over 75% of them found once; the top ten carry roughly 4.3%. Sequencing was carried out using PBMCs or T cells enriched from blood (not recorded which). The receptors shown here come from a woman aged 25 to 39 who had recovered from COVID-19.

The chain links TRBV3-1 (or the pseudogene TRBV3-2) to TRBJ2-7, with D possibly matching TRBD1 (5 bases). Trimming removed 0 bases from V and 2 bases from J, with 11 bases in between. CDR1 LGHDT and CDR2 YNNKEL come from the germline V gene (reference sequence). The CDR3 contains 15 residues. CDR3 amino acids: CASSQDRVRTYEQYF. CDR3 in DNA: TGTGCCAGCAGCCAAGACAGGGTTCGGACCTACGAGCAGTACTTC.

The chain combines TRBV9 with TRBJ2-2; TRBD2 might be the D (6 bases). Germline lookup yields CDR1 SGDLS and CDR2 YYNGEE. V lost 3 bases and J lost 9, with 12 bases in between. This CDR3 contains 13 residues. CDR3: CASSDSGGWELFF. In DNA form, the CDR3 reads TGTGCCAGCAGCGATTCCGGGGGTTGGGAGCTGTTTTTT.

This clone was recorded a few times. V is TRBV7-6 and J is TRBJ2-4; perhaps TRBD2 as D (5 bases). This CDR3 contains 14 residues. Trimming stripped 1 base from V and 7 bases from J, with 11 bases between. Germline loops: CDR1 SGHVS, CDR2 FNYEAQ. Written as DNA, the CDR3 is TGTGCCAGCAGCTTAGGTCCAGACTATAACATTCAGTACTTC. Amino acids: CASSLGPDYNIQYF. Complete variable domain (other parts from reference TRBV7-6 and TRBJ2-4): GAGVSQSPRYKVTKRGQDVALRCDPISGHVSLYWYRQALGQGPEFLTYFNYEAQQDKSGLPNDRFSAERPEGSISTLTIQRTEQRDSAMYRCASSLGPDYNIQYFGAGTRLSVL.